These T cell receptor beta chains were read from a single sample in a study of blood T cell repertoires in COVID-19. Using immunoSEQ multiplex PCR, the repertoire was profiled, and TCRdb retains in-frame clones only, with some absent. The sample has a few hundred thousand clones; around nine tenths are singletons. Sequencing was performed on PBMCs or T cells enriched from blood (not recorded which). The origin of the receptors is a woman aged 25 to 39 who had recovered from COVID-19. CDR3s include the opening cysteine and the closing phenylalanine or tryptophan. The order of the fields is CDR3 DNA, CDR3 protein, CDR3 length, V gene, J gene, D gene, clone size. The D gene is left open where the match is weak. A clone size is listed for some rows: how often the clone was seen (once, few, many), or a class if it is expanded.

TGTGCCAGCAGTCCCTCTTATCTCCAAGAGACCCAGTACTTC	CASSPSYLQETQYF	14	TRBV6-5	TRBJ2-5	.	.
TGTGCCAGCAGCCCGCCCAGCGGGGGGGCCAGGGAGCAGTTCTTC	CASSPPSGGAREQFF	15	TRBV6-2/TRBV6-3	TRBJ2-1	TRBD2	.
TGTGCCAGCTCACAGGGGATGTCGAACACCGGGGAGCTGTTTTTT	CASSQGMSNTGELFF	15	TRBV18	TRBJ2-2	.	.
TGTGCCAGCAGTTTGATGCGAACTGAAGCTTTCTTT	CASSLMRTEAFF	12	TRBV12-3/TRBV12-4	TRBJ1-1	.	.
TGCGCCAGCAGCTTGGCCGGGACACAGTATTCACCCCTCCACTTT	CASSLAGTQYSPLHF	15	TRBV5-1	TRBJ1-6	.	.
TGTGCCAGCAGGGTAACAGGGGGGAACACTGAAGCTTTCTTT	CASRVTGGNTEAFF	14	TRBV27	TRBJ1-1	TRBD1	.
TGTGCCAGCAGCCCTTCCGGGGGGCACACTTATACGCAGTATTTT	CASSPSGGHTYTQYF	15	TRBV21-1	TRBJ2-3	.	.
TGTGCCAGCAGCCAATTGTCAGGGCTTTTGTTGGGCTACACCTTC	CASSQLSGLLLGYTF	15	TRBV3-1/TRBV3-2	TRBJ1-2	.	.
TGTGCCAGCAGCTTAGCGGGACAGGGTACCTATGGCTACACCTTC	CASSLAGQGTYGYTF	15	TRBV7-2	TRBJ1-2	TRBD1	few
TGTGCCAGCAGTTCCCAGGGGCTCTATGGCTACACCTTC	CASSSQGLYGYTF	13	TRBV28	TRBJ1-2	.	.
TGTGCCAGCAGCTCCCGAGACAGGGGACTCACTGAAGCTTTCTTT	CASSSRDRGLTEAFF	15	TRBV7-2	TRBJ1-1	TRBD1	.
TGTGCCAGCAGCTTAGAGGGCCTAACAGATACGCAGTATTTT	CASSLEGLTDTQYF	14	TRBV11-2	TRBJ2-3	.	.
TGTGCCTGGAGTGACCCTCCGAGGGCCAACTATGGCTACACCTTC	CAWSDPPRANYGYTF	15	TRBV30	TRBJ1-2	.	.
TGTGCCAGCAGCCAGTTATCCCTGAACACCGGGGAGCTGTTTTTT	CASSQLSLNTGELFF	15	TRBV4-2	TRBJ2-2	.	.
TGTGCCACCAGACAGGGAGATTCACCCCTCCACTTT	CATRQGDSPLHF	12	TRBV6-5	TRBJ1-6	TRBD1	.
TGTGCCAGCAGTGAAGGGGGGGACAGGTACAATAATCAGCCCCAGCATTTT	CASSEGGDRYNNQPQHF	17	TRBV6-1	TRBJ1-5	TRBD1	.
TGTGCCAGCAGGCAATACGGGGACAGTGACACAGATACGCAGTATTTT	CASRQYGDSDTDTQYF	16	TRBV7-9	TRBJ2-3	TRBD1	.
TGTGCCAGCAGCCAGAGACAGGGGAGCTCTGGAAACACCATATATTTT	CASSQRQGSSGNTIYF	16	TRBV7-9	TRBJ1-3	TRBD1	.
TGCGCCAGCAGCCCAGACGGACAGGGCAACTATGGCTACACCTTC	CASSPDGQGNYGYTF	15	TRBV5-1	TRBJ1-2	TRBD1	.
TGTGCCATCAGTGAGTCGCTAGCGGGGCGACAAGAGACCCAGTACTTC	CAISESLAGRQETQYF	16	TRBV10-3	TRBJ2-5	TRBD2	.
TGTGCCAGCAGTGACTTGAAGGGACAGGGGAATCAGCCCCAGCATTTT	CASSDLKGQGNQPQHF	16	TRBV6-4	TRBJ1-5	TRBD1	.
TGCGCCAGCAGCCAAGGGGACAGCACCTATGGCTACACCTTC	CASSQGDSTYGYTF	14	TRBV4-1	TRBJ1-2	TRBD1	.
TGTGCCATCAGTGGATCCGGGGAAGATCAGCCCCAGCATTTT	CAISGSGEDQPQHF	14	TRBV10-3	TRBJ1-5	.	.
TGTGCCAGTAGCTCGGACAGGGGAAAGAACACTGAAGCTTTCTTT	CASSSDRGKNTEAFF	15	TRBV19	TRBJ1-1	TRBD1	.
TGTGCCAGCAGCGCCGGAGTACCGGCGCCCCAGCATTTT	CASSAGVPAPQHF	13	TRBV9	TRBJ1-5	.	.
TGTGCCAGCAGCCAAGAGTGGGGCTTAGCGGGGGGCCCTCGATACGAGCAGTACTTC	CASSQEWGLAGGPRYEQYF	19	TRBV4-2	TRBJ2-7	TRBD2	few
TGTGCCAGCAGCCCCCCCGGAGACACTGAAGCTTTCTTT	CASSPPGDTEAFF	13	TRBV7-9	TRBJ1-1	.	.
TGTGCCAGCAGCCGGACAGGGTCGCACACCGGGGAGCTGTTTTTT	CASSRTGSHTGELFF	15	TRBV7-8	TRBJ2-2	TRBD1	.
TGTGCCAGCTCACGACGGGACTCCCCAAGCTCTGGAAACACCATATATTTT	CASSRRDSPSSGNTIYF	17	TRBV18	TRBJ1-3	.	.
TGTGCCAGCAACCCTCTGTCGGGACTAGCCCCTGAGCAGTTCTTC	CASNPLSGLAPEQFF	15	TRBV5-5	TRBJ2-1	TRBD2	.
TGTGCCAGCAGTGGGGCGATAATAGACAGGGGCGGTTCACCCCTCCACTTT	CASSGAIIDRGGSPLHF	17	TRBV2	TRBJ1-6	TRBD1	.
TGTGCCAGCAGTGGGGGACAGTTGAATCAGCCCCAGCATTTT	CASSGGQLNQPQHF	14	TRBV2	TRBJ1-5	TRBD1	.
TGTGCCAGCAGCAGGAGGGGGCTAGCGGGGGCCACGAACACCGGGGAGCTGTTTTTT	CASSRRGLAGATNTGELFF	19	TRBV7-3	TRBJ2-2	TRBD2	once
TGTGCCAGCAGCTTAGCGCAGGGGAGCACTGAAGCTTTCTTT	CASSLAQGSTEAFF	14	TRBV7-9	TRBJ1-1	.	.
TGTGCCAGCAGCGTAGCGGGACAGGGGGGGAGTGAAAAACTGTTTTTT	CASSVAGQGGSEKLFF	16	TRBV9	TRBJ1-4	TRBD1	.
TGTGCTAGTGGTTTGGTCCAGGGGGCAGCAGGTAATGAAAAACTGTTTTTT	CASGLVQGAAGNEKLFF	17	TRBV12-5	TRBJ1-4	TRBD1	.
TGTGCCAGTAGTTCCACCTTGACAGTTGGCTTAGAAGCTTTCTTT	CASSSTLTVGLEAFF	15	TRBV19	TRBJ1-1	.	.
TGTGCCTGGAGTGTCCGGGGGGCGCGATATGGCTACACCTTC	CAWSVRGARYGYTF	14	TRBV30	TRBJ1-2	.	.
TGTGCCAGTAGTACCGACAGGGGTAACTATGGCTACACCTTC	CASSTDRGNYGYTF	14	TRBV19	TRBJ1-2	TRBD1	.
TGTGCCAGTAACCTACAGGGAATTAGCACAGATACGCAGTATTTT	CASNLQGISTDTQYF	15	TRBV19	TRBJ2-3	.	.
TGTGCCAGCAGTGAACGAGGACAGGTATCTAATGAAAAACTGTTTTTT	CASSERGQVSNEKLFF	16	TRBV6-1	TRBJ1-4	TRBD1	.
TGTGCCAGCAGCCCCCGCCTCGGGACAGGGGACGAGCAGTACTTC	CASSPRLGTGDEQYF	15	TRBV7-2	TRBJ2-7	TRBD1	.
TGTGCCAGCAGTGAAGCGCGGAGAGGTACTTCACCCCTCCACTTT	CASSEARRGTSPLHF	15	TRBV2	TRBJ1-6	.	.
TGTGCCAGTAGCCAGGGGTCAACTAATGAAAAACTGTTTTTT	CASSQGSTNEKLFF	14	TRBV28	TRBJ1-4	.	.